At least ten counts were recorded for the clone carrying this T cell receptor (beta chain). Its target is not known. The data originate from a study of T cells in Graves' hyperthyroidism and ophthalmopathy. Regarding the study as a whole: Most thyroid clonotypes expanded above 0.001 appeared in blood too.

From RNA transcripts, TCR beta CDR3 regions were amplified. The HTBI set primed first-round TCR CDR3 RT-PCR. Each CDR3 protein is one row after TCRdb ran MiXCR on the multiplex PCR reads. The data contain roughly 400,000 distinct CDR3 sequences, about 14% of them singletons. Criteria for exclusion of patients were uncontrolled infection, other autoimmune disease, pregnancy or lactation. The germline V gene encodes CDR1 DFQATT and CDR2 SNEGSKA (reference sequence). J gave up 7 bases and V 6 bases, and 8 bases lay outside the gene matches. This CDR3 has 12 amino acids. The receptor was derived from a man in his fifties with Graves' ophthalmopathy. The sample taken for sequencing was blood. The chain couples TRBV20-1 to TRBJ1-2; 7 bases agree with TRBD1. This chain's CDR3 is CSARTGSFGYTF. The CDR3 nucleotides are TGCAGTGCAAGGACAGGCAGCTTTGGCTACACCTTC.